This T cell receptor beta chain originates from a study of glioma-infiltrating T cells after dendritic cell vaccination. The overall study: Three intradermal dendritic cell vaccine injections were given every two weeks.

Selection required adequate fresh-frozen tumor tissue plus more than two years' survival data. Isocitrate dehydrogenase mutation was absent in all glioblastoma patients. The protocol was immunoSEQ multiplex PCR, while the TCRdb copy is restricted to in-frame clones and leaves out a portion. The profile shows about 99,000 clones, about four fifths of them singletons. This clone was seen just once. Its specificity is not known. Study conclusions and caveats: Complete blood and tumor specimen sets were limited to few patients.

This TCR came from a human donor with glioblastoma. The sequencing used blood, collected before dendritic cell vaccination.

This CDR3 reads CASSQPGTGGLTETQYF. DNA of the CDR3: TGCGCCAGCAGCCAACCAGGGACAGGGGGATTAACGGAGACCCAGTACTTC. The rearrangement uses TRBV4-1 and TRBJ2-5; 11 nucleotides line up with TRBD1. The CDR3 runs 17 residues. J lost 5 bases, V lost 2 bases, and 10 bases had no gene match. Germline CDR1 and CDR2: MGHRA and YSYEKL.